This T cell receptor (beta chain) stems from a study of CD8 T cells in Susac syndrome. Study-wide results and limits: An acknowledgment was made by the study that its TCR sequencing and HLA analysis involved relatively few individuals.

The ends were cut back, 4 bases at V and 2 bases at J, with 12 bases in the middle. The CDR3 is 14 residues long. CDR1 and CDR2 (germline): SQVTM, ANQGSEA. The authors carried out high-throughput sequencing of TCR beta. They applied it to CD8+ and CD4+ T cells obtained from blood. While serving as controls, healthy donors were matched for age and sex. Random hexamers primed reverse transcription of roughly 0.5 to 1 ug RNA. The TCR beta CDR3 was amplified by immunoSEQ multiplex PCR across 54 Vbeta, 13 Jbeta. TCRdb re-called the immunoSEQ multiplex PCR reads through MiXCR, storing one row per CDR3 protein. The sample has about 200,000 distinct CDR3 sequences, 95% seen once. This clonotype appeared a single time. As yet, its antigen is unknown.

This TCR was sampled from a human donor in good health. This chain uses TRBV29-1 with TRBJ1-5; no firm D call. Sequences were obtained from CD4+ T cells from PBMCs. This CDR3 is CSVGPGMGNQPQHF. The CDR3 DNA is TGCAGCGTTGGCCCGGGGATGGGCAATCAGCCCCAGCATTTT.